The 18 T cell receptor beta chains given below trace back to one sample, sequenced in a study of T-cell memory formation after mild COVID-19. TCRdb called the 5' RACE reads again in MiXCR, with one record for every CDR3 protein. Of roughly 620,000 distinct CDR3 sequences in the sample, roughly 18% were seen once. The sample was PBMCs or a T cell subset sorted from them (not recorded which). The receptors shown here come from an adult woman who had mild COVID-19 (a few samples of this study predate the infection). Cell type and time point are not known.

The V call is TRBV29-1, the J call TRBJ2-1; D is perhaps TRBD2 (5 bases). The ends were cut back, 7 bases at V and 8 bases at J, with 18 bases in the middle. Germline V gene lookup returns CDR1 SQVTM and CDR2 ANQGSEA. The CDR3 sequence is 13 residues long. CDR3 in DNA: TGCAGCGCCACTAGGACCCTTTATGATGAGCAGTTCTTC. Amino acids: CSATRTLYDEQFF.

This clonotype turned up a few times. The V gene is TRBV7-9, the J gene TRBJ1-4; D may be TRBD1 (5 bases). V lost 5 bases to trimming and J lost 0 bases, with 10 bases between them. The CDR3 totals 15 residues. Germline V lookup: CDR1 SEHNR, CDR2 FQNEAQ (reference sequence). In nucleotides, the CDR3 is TGTGCCAGCAGCCCGCGAGGGGCAACTAATGAAAAACTGTTTTTT. Its protein is CASSPRGATNEKLFF.

The rearrangement joins TRBV5-6 to TRBJ1-2; D might be TRBD1 (6 bases). This CDR3 is 12 amino acids long. V dropped 5 bases and J dropped 11 bases, with 16 bases sitting between them. Germline assignment: CDR1 SGHDT and CDR2 YYEEEE. The CDR3 nucleotides read TGTGCCAGCAGTCTGTACAGGGTGGTTTACACCTTC. Translating gives CASSLYRVVYTF.

This clonotype was detected only a few times. The V gene is TRBV6-5, the J gene TRBJ2-7; possibly TRBD1 or TRBD2 for D (5 bases each). Germline lookup yields CDR1 MNHEY and CDR2 SVGAGI. V was pared by 6 bases and J by 6 bases, with 15 bases between. The CDR3 totals 13 residues. The CDR3 DNA sequence: TGTGCCAGCAGGTCCCCGGGGCATCCCGAGCAGTACTTC. This codes for CASRSPGHPEQYF.

This clonotype was detected many times. The rearrangement links TRBV7-2 to TRBJ2-7, with 7 bases that match TRBD1. CDR1 SGHTA and CDR2 FQGNSA come from the germline V gene. V was pared by 5 bases and J by 0 bases, with 25 bases of the junction left unmatched. The CDR3 sequence is 21 residues long. The chain's CDR3 is CASSQNADRLAIRQHSYEQYF. As DNA, the CDR3 is TGTGCCAGCAGCCAGAATGCGGACAGGCTTGCGATAAGACAACACTCCTACGAGCAGTACTTC.

Only a few counts were recorded for this clonotype. The rearrangement joins TRBV7-8 to TRBJ1-2; 8 nucleotides match TRBD1. There are 13 residues in the CDR3. Unmatched junction bases numbered 1, after V lost 1 base and J lost 6 bases. CDR1 is SGHVS, CDR2 FQNEAQ, per germline. The CDR3 DNA follows: TGTGCCAGCAGCTTAGGCAGGGGGCATGGCTACACCTTC. Amino acids: CASSLGRGHGYTF.

The sample holds a few counts of this clonotype. CDR3 nucleotide sequence: TGTGCCAGCAGCCCACTTCAGAGAGGCAAAGGCGTATTCTACGAGCAGTACTTC. Its protein product is CASSPLQRGKGVFYEQYF. J is TRBJ2-7 and V is TRBV11-2, with no clear D. From germline, CDR1 is SGHAT and CDR2 FQNNGV. The CDR3 totals 18 residues. The V and J ends lost 5 bases and 3 bases respectively, with 26 bases between them.

This chain connects TRBV24-1 to TRBJ2-2; tentative D call: TRBD1 (6 bases). Trimming cost V 4 bases and J 7 bases, with 9 bases left between them. CDR3 size: 13 residues. In germline, CDR1 is KGHDR, CDR2 SFDVKD. The CDR3 nucleotides are TGTGCCACCAGTGAGCACAGGGACGGGGAGCTGTTTTTT. Residues: CATSEHRDGELFF.

This clonotype was seen ten or more times. The J gene is TRBJ2-7, the V gene TRBV18; 7 nucleotides match TRBD1. Looked up from germline, CDR1 is KGHSH and CDR2 is LQKENI. J gave up 3 bases and V 2 bases, and 7 bases lay outside the gene matches. The CDR3 contains 15 residues. DNA of the CDR3: TGTGCCAGCTCACCAACGGACAGGCAATTCTACGAGCAGTACTTC. Protein sequence: CASSPTDRQFYEQYF.

CDR3 sequence (DNA): TGTGCCAGCAGCTTCGGACCGGAAACTGAAGCTTTCTTT. Protein sequence: CASSFGPETEAFF. The V call is TRBV7-3, the J call TRBJ1-1, with D unclear. This CDR3 is 13 amino acids long. CDR1 is SGHTA and CDR2 is FQGTGA in the germline V gene. The germline V and J ends were trimmed by 3 bases and 5 bases, with 10 bases remaining between them. The entire variable domain, with the rest obtained from reference TRBV7-3 and TRBJ1-1, is as follows: GAGVSQTPSNKVTEKGKYVELRCDPISGHTALYWYRQSLGQGPEFLIYFQGTGAADDSGLPNDRFFAVRPEGSVSTLKIQRTERGDSAVYLCASSFGPETEAFFGQGTRLTVV.

In this sample, this clonotype turned up a few times. The rearrangement links TRBV5-1 to TRBJ2-3, with TRBD1 as a possible D gene (6 bases). V was clipped by 1 base and J by 2 bases, with 14 bases between them. The length of the CDR3 is 16 residues. From germline, CDR1 is SGHRS and CDR2 YFSETQ. CDR3 nucleotides: TGCGCCAGCAGCTTGACTGCAGGGGATTCCACAGATACGCAGTATTTT. Translating gives CASSLTAGDSTDTQYF.

The gene calls are TRBV2 and TRBJ2-4; D gene uncertain. Germline V gene lookup returns CDR1 SNHLY and CDR2 FYNNEI. The CDR3 length is 12 residues. Trimming took off 7 bases at V and 8 bases at J, with 12 bases between the two ends. CDR3: CASNRVGDIQYF. CDR3 coding DNA: TGTGCCAGCAATAGGGTTGGGGACATTCAGTACTTC. Full variable domain (missing parts from reference TRBV2 and TRBJ2-4): EPEVTQTPSHQVTQMGQEVILRCVPISNHLYFYWYRQILGQKVEFLVSFYNNEISEKSEIFDDQFSVERPDGSNFTLKIRSTKLEDSAMYFCASNRVGDIQYFGAGTRLSVL.

In this sample, this clonotype turned up a few times. The CDR3 DNA reads as TGTGCCAGCAGCCCGGACACTACCGGGGAGCTGTTTTTT. Translated, it gives CASSPDTTGELFF. The chain is built from TRBV3-1 and TRBJ2-2; a possible D gene is TRBD1 (5 bases). CDR3 length: 13 amino acids. The V end lost 4 bases, the J end lost 5 bases, and 8 bases lay between the germline ends. The germline V gene encodes CDR1 LGHDT and CDR2 YNNKEL (reference sequence).

This clonotype appeared a few times. The chain couples TRBV20-1 to TRBJ2-1; the match to TRBD2 covers 13 bases. There are 18 residues in the CDR3. With 4 bases clipped from V and 2 bases from J, the junction kept 11 bases outside the gene matches. Germline CDR1 reads DFQATT; CDR2 reads SNEGSKA (reference sequence). The CDR3 coding sequence is TGCAGTGCTATTGGGGATGGGACTAGCGGGACGACCTACAATGAGCAGTTCTTC. It translates to CSAIGDGTSGTTYNEQFF.

The chain couples TRBV7-9 to TRBJ1-2; 10 nucleotides line up with TRBD1. Germline-derived CDR1 and CDR2 are SEHNR and FQNEAQ (reference sequence). The CDR3 totals 15 residues. The J segment lost 4 bases and the V segment lost 4 bases, leaving 6 bases of the junction unmatched. CDR3: CASSSTGGRAYGYTF. The CDR3 DNA reads TGTGCCAGCAGCTCGACAGGGGGCCGTGCCTATGGCTACACCTTC.

This clonotype has only a few counts. The J gene is TRBJ2-5, the V gene TRBV7-2; 7 bases agree with TRBD2. This CDR3 has 14 amino acids. Unmatched junction bases numbered 7, after V lost 5 bases and J lost 4 bases. The germline V gene has CDR1 SGHTA and CDR2 FQGNSA. The CDR3 is CASSLSRLAETQYF. The CDR3 DNA reads TGTGCCAGCAGCCTGTCCCGACTAGCAGAGACCCAGTACTTC.

This clonotype came up a few times. This chain connects TRBV5-1 to TRBJ2-1; TRBD2 agrees at 10 bases. Germline lookup yields CDR1 SGHRS and CDR2 YFSETQ. With 0 bases clipped from V and 7 bases from J, the junction kept 7 bases outside the gene matches. The CDR3 covers 16 residues. CDR3 residues: CASSLAPAGGANEQFF. CDR3 nucleotide sequence: TGCGCCAGCAGCTTGGCCCCAGCGGGGGGGGCGAATGAGCAGTTCTTC.

J is TRBJ2-1 and V is TRBV6-5, with D possibly matching TRBD2 (5 bases). Trimming removed 6 bases at V and 7 bases at J, with 16 bases between. The CDR3 consists of 14 residues. The germline CDR1 and CDR2 sequences are MNHEY and SVGAGI. Here the CDR3 reads CASRLASLWNEQFF. In DNA form, the CDR3 reads TGTGCCAGCAGGTTAGCGAGCCTGTGGAATGAGCAGTTCTTC.